Listed below are T cell receptor beta chains from one sample, sequenced in a study of cytomegalovirus exposure and HLA in healthy donors. Data came from immunoSEQ multiplex PCR; TCRdb stores just in-frame clones and leaves some out. The sample includes roughly 100,000 clones. The sequenced sample consisted of PBMCs. All receptors come from a man aged 50-60 years in good health and CMV-seropositive. CDR3s include the opening cysteine and the closing phenylalanine or tryptophan. Fields, in order: V gene, J gene, D gene, CDR3 DNA, CDR3 protein. The D gene is left open where the match is weak.

TRBV2	TRBJ2-1	TRBD2	TGTGCCAGCAGTGCAGGACTAGCGGTGAATGAGCAGTTCTTC	CASSAGLAVNEQFF
TRBV30	TRBJ1-1	TRBD1	TGTGCCTGGAGTTCACAGGGGGCGTTAATATCTGAAGCTTTCTTT	CAWSSQGALISEAFF
TRBV9	TRBJ1-3	NA	TGTGCCAGCAGCGTAGAGGGGGGGGCTGGAAACACCATATATTTT	CASSVEGGAGNTIYF
TRBV5-1	TRBJ2-6	TRBD2	TGCGCCAGCAGGCGGGGGGGCCCCTCTGGGGCCAACGTCCTGACTTTC	CASRRGGPSGANVLTF
TRBV6-1	TRBJ1-2	NA	TGTGCCAGCAGTGATCGAGAGGGCCCTGGCTATGGCTACACCTTC	CASSDREGPGYGYTF
TRBV5-1	TRBJ2-3	TRBD2	TGCGCCAGCAGCCCGGGACTAGTTAGCACAGATACGCAGTATTTT	CASSPGLVSTDTQYF
TRBV12-5	TRBJ1-5	TRBD1	TGTGCTAGTGGTCCCGGGACAGGGTTTCATCAGCCCCAGCATTTT	CASGPGTGFHQPQHF
TRBV7-2	TRBJ2-7	TRBD1	TGTGCCAGCAGCTTTGACAGGGCCAGTTACGAGCAGTACTTC	CASSFDRASYEQYF
TRBV2	TRBJ1-4	NA	TGTGCCAGCAGTGATCTAGGCATGATTAATGAAAAACTGTTTTTT	CASSDLGMINEKLFF
TRBV27	TRBJ2-1	TRBD2	TGTGCCAGCAGCCCCTTAGGGGCTAGCGGATTCAATGAGCAGTTCTTC	CASSPLGASGFNEQFF
TRBV5-4	TRBJ2-2	NA	TGTGCCTTTCAGGGGTCCAACACCGGGGAGCTGTTTTTT	CAFQGSNTGELFF
TRBV27	TRBJ2-1	TRBD2	TGTGCCAGCAGACGACTAGCGGGCTTCAATGAGCAGTTCTTC	CASRRLAGFNEQFF
TRBV7-8	TRBJ2-7	TRBD1	TGTGCCAGCAGCTTGACAGGGGGGCCTGACGAGCAGTACTTC	CASSLTGGPDEQYF
TRBV5-1	TRBJ2-3	NA	TGCGCCAGCAGCTTGCAAGTCGGAGCTAGCACAGATACGCAGTATTTT	CASSLQVGASTDTQYF
TRBV9	TRBJ1-6	TRBD1	TGTGCCAGCAGCGATAAGGGACAGTCTTCATCACCCCTCCACTTT	CASSDKGQSSSPLHF
TRBV4-2	TRBJ2-1	NA	TGTGCCAGCAGCCAAGTAGGGGACACGAGAACCTACAATGAGCAGTTCTTC	CASSQVGDTRTYNEQFF
TRBV5-1	TRBJ1-5	TRBD1	TGCGCCAGCAGCCCGGGACAGGGGGATCAGCCCCAGCATTTT	CASSPGQGDQPQHF
TRBV27	TRBJ2-5	TRBD2	TGTGCCAGCAGTTTACGACCCCCCGCTAGCGGGAGGGGAACGAAGACCCAGTACTTC	CASSLRPPASGRGTKTQYF
TRBV27	TRBJ2-5	NA	TGTGCCAGCAGTTTACAGGGATGGGGGGGGCGGACCCAGTACTTC	CASSLQGWGGRTQYF
TRBV27	TRBJ1-2	NA	TGTGCCAGCAGTTTGAACAGCGGCAACTATGGCTACACCTTC	CASSLNSGNYGYTF
TRBV4-3	TRBJ1-1	TRBD1	TGCGCCAGCAGCCAAGAAGTGGGGACAGGGGGCAGGACTGAAGCTTTCTTT	CASSQEVGTGGRTEAFF
TRBV28	TRBJ1-1	NA	TGTGCCAGCAGTTTCCCAGGGTTTGAAGCTTTCTTT	CASSFPGFEAFF
TRBV5-4	TRBJ1-2	NA	TGTGCCAGCAGCTCCGGGTCAAACTATGGCTACACCTTC	CASSSGSNYGYTF
TRBV5-6	TRBJ2-7	NA	TGTGCCAGCAGCTTGCGCCGAGGGGGAAGCTCCTACGAGCAGTACTTC	CASSLRRGGSSYEQYF